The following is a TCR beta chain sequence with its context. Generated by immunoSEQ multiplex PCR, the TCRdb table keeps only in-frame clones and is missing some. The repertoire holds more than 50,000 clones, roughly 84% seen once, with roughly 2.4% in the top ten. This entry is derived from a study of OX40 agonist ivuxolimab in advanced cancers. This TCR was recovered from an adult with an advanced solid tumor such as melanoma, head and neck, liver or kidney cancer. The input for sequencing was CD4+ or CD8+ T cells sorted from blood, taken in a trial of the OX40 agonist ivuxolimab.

The chain's CDR3 is CASSMGWPSGANVLTF. The DNA of the CDR3 is TGTGCCAGTAGTATGGGTTGGCCCTCTGGGGCCAACGTCCTGACTTTC. This chain links TRBV19 with TRBJ2-6; no clear D. Between the trimmed V and J ends, which lost 3 bases and 0 bases, there was a span of 9 bases. The CDR3 runs 16 residues. Germline loops: CDR1 LNHDA, CDR2 SQIVND (reference sequence). The full variable domain, its missing parts supplied by reference TRBV19 and TRBJ2-6, is DGGITQSPKYLFRKEGQNVTLSCEQNLNHDAMYWYRQDPGQGLRLIYYSQIVNDFQKGDIAEGYSVSREKKESFPLTVTSAQKNPTAFYLCASSMGWPSGANVLTFGAGSRLTVL.